The 25 T cell receptor beta chains below were found in one sample sequenced in a study of regulatory T cells in long-lasting Graves disease. Time point meaning: newly diagnosed GD, antithyroid drugs for less than 3 months. Construction of the TCR library relied on RNA isolated from PBMCs. Combining iRepertoire HTBI primers with Arm-PCR of CDR3 regions, the authors built TCR beta libraries. MiXCR, applied by TCRdb to the multiplex PCR reads, yields one record per CDR3 protein. The data hold fewer than 650,000 distinct CDR3 sequences, with 16% observed a single time. This sample was shared with a second study, whose subject was T cells in Graves' hyperthyroidism and ophthalmopathy.

The specimen comprised peripheral blood mononuclear cells (PBMCs), sampled at new diagnosis, from a patient treated with antithyroid drugs. All receptors come from a woman in her thirties with Graves disease.

The sample holds many counts of this clonotype. This rearrangement joins TRBV3-1 to TRBJ2-7, with D perhaps matching TRBD2 (6 bases). The CDR3 contains 12 residues. CDR1 is LGHDT, CDR2 YNNKEL, per germline (reference sequence). V dropped 2 bases and J dropped 6 bases, with 8 bases sitting between them. The CDR3 nucleotides are TGTGCCAGCAGCCAAAAGGGACTCGAGCAGTACTTC. Amino acids: CASSQKGLEQYF.

The chain couples TRBV24-1 to TRBJ1-5, with 8 bases identical to TRBD1. Germline trimming cut 3 bases from V and 4 bases from J; bases unmatched to any gene: 7. Germline V lookup: CDR1 KGHDR, CDR2 SFDVKD. CDR3 length equals 16 residues. The CDR3: CATSDPDRGGNQPQHF. CDR3 DNA sequence: TGTGCCACCAGTGATCCCGACAGGGGAGGGAATCAGCCCCAGCATTTT.

This rearrangement joins TRBV20-1 to TRBJ2-1; 7 bases map to TRBD2. Germline values: CDR1 DFQATT, CDR2 SNEGSKA (reference sequence). V lost 0 bases to trimming and J lost 7 bases; unmatched junction nucleotides: 15. This CDR3 is 17 amino acids long. The CDR3 DNA follows: TGCAGTGCTAGAGATGACCCTTGGGGAGGGCCTTTGAATGAGCAGTTCTTC. Protein product: CSARDDPWGGPLNEQFF.

Regarding this clonotype: Sequence at one end of the junction differs from germline and may be a read error. The rearrangement joins TRBV5-1 to TRBJ2-1; D is perhaps TRBD2 (5 bases). CDR1 is SGHRS, CDR2 YFSETQ, per germline. This CDR3 has 14 amino acids. CDR3 loop: CATSPTGSNNEQFF. The DNA for the CDR3 is TGCGCCACCAGCCCGACGGGATCCAACAATGAGCAGTTCTTC.

This clonotype was seen many times. The chain uses TRBV14 and TRBJ2-7; no definite D call. V was cut by 2 bases and J by 5 bases, with 13 bases left in between. The CDR3 extends over 14 amino acids. Germline-derived CDR1 and CDR2 are SGHDN and FVKESK. The CDR3 reads CASSQLRTSHEQYF. CDR3 DNA: TGTGCCAGCAGCCAACTACGGACCTCTCACGAGCAGTACTTC.

This clonotype appeared a few times. This CDR3 is CASSYSTPEGVPFYGYTF. The CDR3 region has the DNA TGTGCCAGCAGTTACTCGACTCCTGAGGGGGTCCCCTTCTATGGCTACACCTTC. The gene calls are TRBV6-5 and TRBJ1-2; the D gene is possibly TRBD1 (6 bases). CDR1 and CDR2 (germline): MNHEY, SVGAGI. This CDR3 is built from 18 residues. V was trimmed by 0 bases and J by 4 bases, leaving 21 bases between them.

The V gene is TRBV4-1, the J gene TRBJ2-3; 12 bases line up with TRBD2. The CDR3 runs 21 residues. The ends lost 0 bases at V and 1 base at J; junction bases unmatched: 14. Germline CDR1 is MGHRA and CDR2 is YSYEKL. Here the CDR3 DNA reads TGCGCCAGCAGCCAAGATGCGGAGGGGTTCCTAGCGGGAGGGCGCACAGATACGCAGTATTTT. Translated: CASSQDAEGFLAGGRTDTQYF.

Only a few counts were recorded for this clonotype. This rearrangement joins TRBV3-1 to TRBJ1-5; the D is unclear. V was trimmed by 4 bases and J by 3 bases, leaving 10 bases between them. This CDR3 contains 14 residues. Germline V gene sequence: CDR1 LGHDT, CDR2 YNNKEL (reference sequence). CDR3: CASSPRGHNQPQHF. The CDR3, as DNA: TGTGCCAGCAGCCCGAGAGGCCACAATCAGCCCCAGCATTTT.

This clonotype has just a few counts. The V and J genes are TRBV11-2 and TRBJ2-4; 7 nucleotides line up with TRBD1. Germline assignment: CDR1 SGHAT and CDR2 FQNNGV. V lost 4 bases and J lost 6; bases outside the gene matches: 12. The CDR3 is made up of 16 amino acids. CDR3 in amino acids: CASSSRDSSQRNIQYF. The CDR3 DNA follows: TGTGCCAGCAGCTCTCGGGACAGCTCCCAAAGAAACATTCAGTACTTC.

The gene calls are TRBV20-1 and TRBJ1-5; the D is unclear. CDR1 DFQATT and CDR2 SNEGSKA come from the germline V gene (reference sequence). The CDR3 is made up of 14 amino acids. Trimming cost V 7 bases and J 0 bases, with 13 bases left between them. In DNA, the CDR3 is TGCAGTGGGGTCTGGGGATATAGCAATCAGCCCCAGCATTTT. Protein sequence: CSGVWGYSNQPQHF.

This clonotype has a count of ten or more. CDR3 DNA: TGTGCCAGCAGCTTAGCCGCCCTGATGGACGAGCAGTACTTC. This codes for CASSLAALMDEQYF. The chain employs TRBV7-2 and TRBJ2-7; D unresolved. This CDR3 region has 14 residues. Germline CDR1 is SGHTA and CDR2 is FQGNSA. V lost 0 bases and J lost 5, with 11 bases in between.

This clonotype appeared many times. The rearrangement joins TRBV7-9 to TRBJ1-1, with 8 bases fitting TRBD1. The CDR3 consists of 14 residues. V was pared by 6 bases and J by 0 bases, with 3 bases of the junction left unmatched. Germline CDR1 is SEHNR and CDR2 is FQNEAQ (reference sequence). CDR3 coding DNA: TGTGCCAGCAGTTTGGACAGGGTGAACACTGAAGCTTTCTTT. This gives the protein CASSLDRVNTEAFF.

This clonotype occurred many times. The rearrangement links TRBV12-3 or TRBV12-4 to TRBJ2-6, with 8 nucleotides matching TRBD1. This CDR3 has 15 amino acids. The V segment lost 5 bases and the J segment 2 bases; nucleotides outside the gene matches: 2. The CDR3 here is CASSSRGPGANVLTF. CDR3 DNA sequence: TGTGCCAGCAGTAGCAGGGGGCCTGGGGCCAACGTCCTGACTTTC.

At least ten counts were recorded for this clonotype. The chain links TRBV28 to TRBJ2-7, with D possibly TRBD1 on 5 matching bases. The V end lost 7 bases, the J end lost 5 bases, and 24 bases lay between the germline ends. This CDR3 region has 16 residues. The V gene's germline CDR1 is MDHEN and CDR2 SYDVKM. CDR3 in amino acids: CASNTYRRASSNEQYF. The CDR3 DNA reads TGTGCCAGCAACACTTACCGCAGGGCGAGTTCCAACGAGCAGTACTTC.

This clonotype was found a few times. The V call is TRBV28, the J call TRBJ2-4; 15 nucleotides agree with TRBD2. V was clipped by 6 bases and J by 3 bases; unmatched bases: 3. CDR1 and CDR2 from the germline V gene are MDHEN and SYDVKM. This CDR3 is 16 amino acids long. DNA of the CDR3: TGTGCCAGCAGGGGACTAGCGGGAGGTAACAAAAACATTCAGTACTTC. Protein sequence: CASRGLAGGNKNIQYF.

The chain has TRBV11-2 and TRBJ1-2, with D possibly matching TRBD1 (6 bases). Deletions cut 5 bases from V and 4 bases from J, with 17 bases between. The CDR3 is 15 amino acids. Per germline, CDR1 SGHAT and CDR2 FQNNGV. The CDR3, as DNA: TGTGCCAGCAGCGGGGAGCAGGGGAGCGGCTATGGCTACACCTTC. Translation gives CASSGEQGSGYGYTF.

Worth noting for this clonotype: A much larger clone is a single base away; this may be a read error. This chain connects TRBV6-2 or TRBV6-3 to TRBJ2-7; D uncertain. The CDR3 has 15 amino acids. Trimming removed 4 bases from V and 6 bases from J, with 19 bases in between. Germline CDR1 reads MNHEY; CDR2 reads SVGEGT. The CDR3 nucleotides are TGTGCCAGCAGTTGGTCGACGGGTTCCGGCAGCGAGCAGTACTTC. Encoded protein: CASSWSTGSGSEQYF.

This clonotype was seen ten or more times. The V gene is TRBV2, the J gene TRBJ2-1; D is ambiguous. The CDR3 spans 11 residues. CDR1 and CDR2 (germline): SNHLY, FYNNEI. The V and J ends lost 10 bases and 9 bases respectively, with 13 bases between them. The CDR3 sequence: CATTPRAEQFF. CDR3 coding DNA: TGTGCCACTACTCCCCGGGCTGAGCAGTTCTTC.

The V and J genes are TRBV5-1 and TRBJ2-7, with 9 bases fitting TRBD1. V was pared by 7 bases and J by 3 bases, with 5 bases of the junction left unmatched. Looked up from germline, CDR1 is SGHRS and CDR2 is YFSETQ. This CDR3 has 13 residues. CDR3: CASGDRGNYEQYF. CDR3 nucleotide sequence: TGCGCCAGCGGAGACAGGGGGAACTACGAGCAGTACTTC.

This clonotype was recorded at least ten times. This chain uses TRBV7-2 with TRBJ2-3; D unresolved. The V end lost 2 bases, the J end lost 2 bases, and 8 bases lay between the germline ends. The CDR3 has 14 amino acids. CDR1 is SGHTA, CDR2 FQGNSA, per germline. The CDR3 here is CASSLKLLTDTQYF. In DNA form, the CDR3 reads TGTGCCAGCAGCTTAAAGTTACTCACAGATACGCAGTATTTT.

This clonotype has only a few counts. This chain uses TRBV20-1 with TRBJ1-2; D is ambiguous. V lost 0 bases and J 8 bases, leaving 13 bases between the germline ends. Germline CDR1 and CDR2: DFQATT and SNEGSKA (reference sequence). The CDR3 spans 13 residues. CDR3 nucleotides: TGCAGTGCTAGAGAGGATACGTCGGGAGGCTACACCTTC. Its translation is CSAREDTSGGYTF.

This clonotype was seen repeatedly, ten times or more. The chain carries TRBV28 and TRBJ2-7; perhaps TRBD1 as D (5 bases). Germline values: CDR1 MDHEN, CDR2 SYDVKM. This CDR3 spans 17 amino acids. The germline V and J ends were trimmed by 5 bases and 2 bases, with 22 bases remaining between them. The CDR3, as DNA: TGTGCCAGCAGTAGTAAGGTGTTTTCCACAGGACCCTACGAGCAGTACTTC. The encoded protein is CASSSKVFSTGPYEQYF.

This CDR3 is CASSYGSVSGGEQFF. DNA for the CDR3: TGTGCCAGCAGTTACGGGTCGGTATCCGGGGGTGAGCAGTTCTTC. The rearrangement links TRBV6-2 or TRBV6-3 to TRBJ2-1, with D possibly being TRBD2 (6 bases). V lost 2 bases to trimming and J lost 9 bases, with 17 bases between them. The CDR3 loop spans 15 amino acids. The germline V gene encodes CDR1 MNHEY and CDR2 SVGEGT.

The sample holds many counts of this clonotype. V gene TRBV7-2 combines with J gene TRBJ2-7, with D possibly matching TRBD1 (5 bases). Deletions cut 5 bases from V and 3 bases from J, with 20 bases between. CDR1 SGHTA and CDR2 FQGNSA come from the germline V gene. The CDR3 is 16 residues long. DNA of the CDR3: TGTGCCAGCAGCAAACTCCCGACAGCCCCTGTCTACGAGCAGTACTTC. Amino acid sequence: CASSKLPTAPVYEQYF.

This clonotype was observed a few times. The chain employs TRBV14 and TRBJ2-7, with D unresolved. Trimming left V 0 bases short and J 6 bases short, with 9 bases between. The CDR3 consists of 13 residues. CDR1 SGHDN and CDR2 FVKESK come from the germline V gene. CDR3 nucleotides: TGTGCCAGCAGCCAAGATCTTGAGAGCGAGCAGTACTTC. Residues: CASSQDLESEQYF.